What follows is one T cell receptor beta chain and its context. Its cognate antigen is unknown. Produced via immunoSEQ multiplex PCR; TCRdb's table is partial and in-frame only. The table shows just under 85,000 clones, with approximately 90% occurring only once. This sample is part of a study of graft-versus-host responses after intestinal transplantation. Sequencing was performed on unstimulated CD8+ T cells sorted from spleen or lymph node cells, taken before transplant. The sequence came from a human donor who was the organ donor for an intestinal transplant.

The CDR3 nucleotides read TGTGCCAGCAGTTTTGTGGACCCTTACAATGAGCAGTTCTTC. It translates to CASSFVDPYNEQFF. V is TRBV27 and J is TRBJ2-1; unclear D gene. This CDR3 has 14 amino acids. V was shortened by 3 bases and J by 4 bases, with 10 bases between the two germline ends. Germline assignment: CDR1 MNHEY and CDR2 SMNVEV (reference sequence).